These T cell receptor beta chains were read from a single sample in a study of OX40 agonist ivuxolimab in advanced cancers. Sequenced by immunoSEQ multiplex PCR; TCRdb stores in-frame clones only, minus some. The data contain around 140,000 clones, roughly 91% of them singletons. This specimen consisted of CD4+ or CD8+ T cells sorted from blood, obtained in a trial of the OX40 agonist ivuxolimab. These TCRs come from an adult with an advanced solid tumor such as melanoma, head and neck, liver or kidney cancer. Each CDR3 is given with its conserved first and last residue. The order of the fields is clone size, J gene, D gene, V gene, CDR3 DNA, CDR3 protein. A D gene is named only where the DNA matches it firmly. Size is omitted from some rows. Given values are once, few, many or a class for expanded clones.

abundance: once
j_gene: TRBJ1-2
d_gene: TRBD1
v_gene: TRBV19
CDR3nt: TGTGCCAGTAGTACCCTTGGGACAGGGGCTATCGACTATGGCTACACCTTC
CDR3aa: CASSTLGTGAIDYGYTF

abundance: NA
j_gene: TRBJ2-7
d_gene: NA
v_gene: TRBV4-1
CDR3nt: TGCGCCAGCAGCCAAGATGGATCCGACAGTAGTAGCTACGAGCAGTACTTC
CDR3aa: CASSQDGSDSSSYEQYF

abundance: once
j_gene: TRBJ2-1
d_gene: TRBD2
v_gene: TRBV28
CDR3nt: TGTGCCAGCAGTCCCCCGGGGGGGCTAAAGGAGCAGTTCTTC
CDR3aa: CASSPPGGLKEQFF

abundance: NA
j_gene: TRBJ1-3
d_gene: NA
v_gene: TRBV28
CDR3nt: TGTGCCAGCAGTGCACAAAACCCTGGAAACACCATATATTTT
CDR3aa: CASSAQNPGNTIYF

abundance: once
j_gene: TRBJ1-5
d_gene: TRBD1
v_gene: TRBV19
CDR3nt: TGTGCCAGTACCCCACGGGAAGGGGGCCCAGGCAATCAGCCCCAGCATTTT
CDR3aa: CASTPREGGPGNQPQHF

abundance: NA
j_gene: TRBJ2-3
d_gene: NA
v_gene: TRBV28
CDR3nt: TGTGCCAGCAGTTTGGGGTGGTACACAGATACGCAGTATTTT
CDR3aa: CASSLGWYTDTQYF

abundance: NA
j_gene: TRBJ1-2
d_gene: NA
v_gene: TRBV7-9
CDR3nt: TGTGCCAGCAGCTTAGGGCCAAATAACTATGGCTACACCTTC
CDR3aa: CASSLGPNNYGYTF

abundance: NA
j_gene: TRBJ2-5
d_gene: NA
v_gene: TRBV5-1
CDR3nt: TGCGCCAGTCGAAGGGGCAGTAAAGAGACCCAGTACTTC
CDR3aa: CASRRGSKETQYF

abundance: NA
j_gene: TRBJ2-2
d_gene: NA
v_gene: TRBV6-4
CDR3nt: TGTGCCAGCAGTGAGCGGACTTGTGATCTTAGGGAGCTGTTTTTT
CDR3aa: CASSERTCDLRELFF

abundance: NA
j_gene: TRBJ1-5
d_gene: NA
v_gene: TRBV2
CDR3nt: TGTGCCAGCACTAGGGAAAGAAATCAGCCCCAGCATTTT
CDR3aa: CASTRERNQPQHF

abundance: once
j_gene: TRBJ2-7
d_gene: NA
v_gene: TRBV7-2
CDR3nt: TGTGCCAGCAGCCCAAACAACAACTACGAGCAGTACTTC
CDR3aa: CASSPNNNYEQYF

abundance: NA
j_gene: TRBJ2-7
d_gene: TRBD2
v_gene: TRBV7-2
CDR3nt: TGTGCCAGCAGCTTAAGATGGGGGGGAGACGAGCAGTACTTC
CDR3aa: CASSLRWGGDEQYF

abundance: NA
j_gene: TRBJ1-2
d_gene: TRBD1
v_gene: TRBV7-3
CDR3nt: TGTGCCAGCAGCCGGGACAGGGTCGGCGGCTACACCTTC
CDR3aa: CASSRDRVGGYTF

abundance: NA
j_gene: TRBJ1-2
d_gene: NA
v_gene: TRBV7-3
CDR3nt: TGTGCCAGCAGCCGACGAGGGGACTACACCTTC
CDR3aa: CASSRRGDYTF

abundance: NA
j_gene: TRBJ1-4
d_gene: NA
v_gene: TRBV5-1
CDR3nt: TGCGCCAGCAGCGCCGGGACATGGGATGAAAAACTGTTTTTT
CDR3aa: CASSAGTWDEKLFF

abundance: NA
j_gene: TRBJ2-1
d_gene: TRBD2
v_gene: TRBV6-1
CDR3nt: TGTGCCAGCAGTCTCTCGGGGGGGCAGTTCTTC
CDR3aa: CASSLSGGQFF

abundance: NA
j_gene: TRBJ2-5
d_gene: TRBD2
v_gene: TRBV27
CDR3nt: TGTGCCAGCAGCACCGGGACTAGTAGAAAGACCCAGTACTTC
CDR3aa: CASSTGTSRKTQYF

abundance: NA
j_gene: TRBJ2-3
d_gene: NA
v_gene: TRBV5-8
CDR3nt: TGTGCCAGCAGCTTGTTGGGGGATACGCAGTATTTT
CDR3aa: CASSLLGDTQYF

abundance: once
j_gene: TRBJ2-2
d_gene: TRBD2
v_gene: TRBV7-6
CDR3nt: TGTGCCAGCAGCTTAGCGAAGCGGGGGGTGAACACCGGGGAGCTGTTTTTT
CDR3aa: CASSLAKRGVNTGELFF

abundance: NA
j_gene: TRBJ2-3
d_gene: TRBD2
v_gene: TRBV4-3
CDR3nt: TGCGCCAGCAGCCGTCGGGGGGTGGGCACAGATACGCAGTATTTT
CDR3aa: CASSRRGVGTDTQYF

abundance: NA
j_gene: TRBJ1-2
d_gene: NA
v_gene: TRBV6-6
CDR3nt: TGTGCCAGCAGTTATCTCGACTATGGCTACACCTTC
CDR3aa: CASSYLDYGYTF

abundance: NA
j_gene: TRBJ2-7
d_gene: NA
v_gene: TRBV11-2
CDR3nt: TGTGCCAGCAGCCGAGTATACGAGCAGTACTTC
CDR3aa: CASSRVYEQYF

abundance: NA
j_gene: TRBJ2-7
d_gene: NA
v_gene: TRBV7-9
CDR3nt: TGTGCCAGCAGCTTAGGACAGGACGCTTACGAGCAGTACTTC
CDR3aa: CASSLGQDAYEQYF

abundance: NA
j_gene: TRBJ1-5
d_gene: TRBD1
v_gene: TRBV7-9
CDR3nt: TGTGCCAGCAGCAGCGGGGGGGGACAGAAAACCTATAGCAATCAGCCCCAGCATTTT
CDR3aa: CASSSGGGQKTYSNQPQHF

abundance: NA
j_gene: TRBJ2-7
d_gene: NA
v_gene: TRBV7-2
CDR3nt: TGTGCCAGCAGCTTAGCCTGGGGGAAAGGGGACCGTGCCTACGAGCAGTACTTC
CDR3aa: CASSLAWGKGDRAYEQYF

abundance: once
j_gene: TRBJ2-2
d_gene: TRBD1
v_gene: TRBV7-2
CDR3nt: TGTGCCAGCAGCGACGGACAGGCCGTCGGGGAGCTGTTTTTT
CDR3aa: CASSDGQAVGELFF

abundance: NA
j_gene: TRBJ1-1
d_gene: NA
v_gene: TRBV10-3
CDR3nt: TGTGCCATCAGTGGGGGATCTGAAGCTTTCTTT
CDR3aa: CAISGGSEAFF

abundance: NA
j_gene: TRBJ1-5
d_gene: NA
v_gene: TRBV5-5
CDR3nt: TGTGCCAGCAGCTCAAACCCGGGCCCGGGAGGTCAGCCCCAGCATTTT
CDR3aa: CASSSNPGPGGQPQHF

abundance: NA
j_gene: TRBJ1-1
d_gene: TRBD1
v_gene: TRBV5-1
CDR3nt: TGCGCCAGCAGCTTGACAGGGGGTTATGAAGCTTTCTTT
CDR3aa: CASSLTGGYEAFF

abundance: NA
j_gene: TRBJ2-2
d_gene: TRBD1
v_gene: TRBV5-1
CDR3nt: TGCGCCAGCAGCTTGAGGGACAGCAGGGAGACCGGGGAGCTGTTTTTT
CDR3aa: CASSLRDSRETGELFF

abundance: once
j_gene: TRBJ1-5
d_gene: TRBD1
v_gene: TRBV11-2
CDR3nt: TGTGCCAGCAGCTCGTACAGGGGACCCGGGCGTGATATGACCCAGCATTTT
CDR3aa: CASSSYRGPGRDMTQHF

abundance: NA
j_gene: TRBJ2-3
d_gene: NA
v_gene: TRBV7-2
CDR3nt: TGTGCCAGCAGCTTAGACATTTACACAGATACGCAGTATTTT
CDR3aa: CASSLDIYTDTQYF

abundance: NA
j_gene: TRBJ1-2
d_gene: TRBD1
v_gene: TRBV5-4
CDR3nt: TGTGCCAGCAGCCCCGGTGGGACAGGGACTAACTATGGCTACACCTTC
CDR3aa: CASSPGGTGTNYGYTF